These 8 T cell receptor beta chains came from one sample sequenced in a study of T cell repertoires in cytomegalovirus infection. One entry per CDR3 protein, called by TCRdb with MiXCR from the reads. The sample has hundreds of thousands of distinct CDR3 sequences, 22% seen once. Source material: CD8+ T cells from PBMCs. Receptor source: a human donor in good health (CMV status not recorded). Some clones in this sample may be carry-over from other donors' samples.

This clonotype was detected only a few times. The chain has TRBV4-1 and TRBJ2-1, with D hard to call. The germline V gene encodes CDR1 MGHRA and CDR2 YSYEKL. This CDR3 is 14 amino acids long. The V gene lost 5 bases and the J gene lost 10 bases, with 18 bases spanning the gap. CDR3 DNA: TGCGCCAGCAGCGAAAGACTGAGGTCATGGGAGCAGTTCTTC. Its translation is CASSERLRSWEQFF.

This clonotype was observed a single time. The J gene is TRBJ2-1, the V gene TRBV4-1, with D perhaps assigned TRBD1 or TRBD2 (5 bases each). The CDR3 has 15 amino acids. V lost 1 base and J lost 6, with 13 bases in between. Germline loops: CDR1 MGHRA, CDR2 YSYEKL. The CDR3 sequence: CASSQAGSGSNEQFF. Written as DNA, the CDR3 is TGCGCCAGCAGCCAAGCAGGGAGCGGCTCCAATGAGCAGTTCTTC.

This clonotype occurred many times. The V call is TRBV12-3 or TRBV12-4, the J call TRBJ1-4; D is perhaps TRBD1 (5 bases). Deletions cut 6 bases from V and 5 bases from J, with 13 bases between. The CDR3 is 14 residues long. This chain's CDR3 is CASSSLGPNEKLFF. The CDR3, as DNA: TGTGCCAGCAGCTCCCTGGGGCCCAATGAAAAACTGTTTTTT.

The genes are TRBV7-9 and TRBJ1-5; unclear D gene. V was cut by 5 bases and J by 4 bases, with 15 bases left in between. Germline V gives CDR1 SEHNR, CDR2 FQNEAQ (reference sequence). The CDR3 extends over 15 amino acids. CDR3 bases: TGTGCCAGCAGCCCTATCGGCAGCCTAAATCAGCCCCAGCATTTT. It codes for CASSPIGSLNQPQHF.

This clonotype was seen repeatedly, ten times or more. This chain connects TRBV7-2 to TRBJ2-5; 8 bases are shared with TRBD2. The germline V gene encodes CDR1 SGHTA and CDR2 FQGNSA. V trimming: 2 bases; J trimming: 1 base; junction bases outside the gene matches: 3. The CDR3 loop spans 15 amino acids. The CDR3 region is CASSLKAGGQETQYF. Here the CDR3 DNA reads TGTGCCAGCAGCTTAAAGGCGGGGGGCCAAGAGACCCAGTACTTC.

The chain couples TRBV7-9 to TRBJ2-7; no clear D gene. V lost 2 bases and J lost 5, with 13 bases in between. The V gene's germline CDR1 is SEHNR and CDR2 FQNEAQ (reference sequence). CDR3 size: 14 residues. For the CDR3, the DNA is TGTGCCAGCAGCTTATCCTCCCCCGGAGACGAGCAGTACTTC. Protein product: CASSLSSPGDEQYF.

The CDR3 is CASLQGYEQYF. In DNA, the CDR3 is TGTGCCAGCTTACAGGGGTACGAGCAGTACTTC. This chain joins TRBV5-5 and TRBJ2-7; 7 nucleotides agree with TRBD1. J was trimmed by 4 bases and V by 7 bases; bases with no gene match: 2. The CDR3 is made up of 11 amino acids. Germline assignment: CDR1 SGHKS and CDR2 YYEKEE (reference sequence).

This clonotype was seen only a few times. This rearrangement joins TRBV3-1 to TRBJ2-1; 8 bases align to TRBD1. In germline, CDR1 is LGHDT, CDR2 YNNKEL (reference sequence). This CDR3 has 13 residues. V dropped 6 bases and J dropped 5; count of bases not matched to a gene: 3. The CDR3 loop is CASRTGANNEQFF. The CDR3 DNA reads as TGTGCCAGCAGGACAGGGGCCAACAATGAGCAGTTCTTC.